This T cell receptor (beta chain) appears in the sequencing data of a study of cytomegalovirus exposure and HLA in healthy donors. About the study: The approximately 130 validation repertoires and the approximately 670 first-cohort repertoires shared a platform, a later analysis reported.

The donors were members of the approximately 120-subject validation cohort (separate from the roughly 670-subject first cohort). Study outcomes and limitations: Investigators reported more than 150 TCR beta chains as tied to cytomegalovirus.

Germline CDR1 is SGHRS and CDR2 is YFSETQ. Between the trimmed V and J ends, which lost 1 base and 3 bases, there was a span of 11 bases. The CDR3 runs to 14 residues. In regard to this clone: The antigen is undetermined.

This table comes from immunoSEQ multiplex PCR, and its TCRdb copy is limited to in-frame clones, with some not included. The table records 160,000 or so clones, over 80% of them present only once. The chain has TRBV5-1 and TRBJ2-7, with D uncertain. The sample comprised PBMCs. This receptor was taken from a man younger than 45 in good health and CMV-seropositive. CDR3 DNA: TGCGCCAGCAGCTTGCGGGTAGGTAGCTACGAGCAGTACTTC. This translates into CASSLRVGSYEQYF.